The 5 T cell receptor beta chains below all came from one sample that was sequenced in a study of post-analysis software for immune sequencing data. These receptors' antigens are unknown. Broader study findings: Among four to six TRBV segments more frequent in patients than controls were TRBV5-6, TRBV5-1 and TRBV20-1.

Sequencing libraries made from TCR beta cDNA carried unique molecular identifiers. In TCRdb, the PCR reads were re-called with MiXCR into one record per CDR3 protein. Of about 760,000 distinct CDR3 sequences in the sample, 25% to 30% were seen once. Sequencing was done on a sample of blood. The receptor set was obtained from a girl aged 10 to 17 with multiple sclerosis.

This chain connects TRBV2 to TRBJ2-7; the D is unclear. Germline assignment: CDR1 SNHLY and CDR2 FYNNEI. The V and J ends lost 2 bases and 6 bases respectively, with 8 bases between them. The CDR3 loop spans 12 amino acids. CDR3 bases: TGTGCCAGCAGTGAACGGGCTCGCGAGCAGTACTTC. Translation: CASSERAREQYF.

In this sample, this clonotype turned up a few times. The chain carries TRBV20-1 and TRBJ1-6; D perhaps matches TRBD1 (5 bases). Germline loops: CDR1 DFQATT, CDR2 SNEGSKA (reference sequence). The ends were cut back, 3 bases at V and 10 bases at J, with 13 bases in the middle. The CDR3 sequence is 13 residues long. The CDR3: CSASFAGRSPLHF. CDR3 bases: TGCAGTGCTAGTTTCGCAGGGCGGTCACCCCTCCACTTT.

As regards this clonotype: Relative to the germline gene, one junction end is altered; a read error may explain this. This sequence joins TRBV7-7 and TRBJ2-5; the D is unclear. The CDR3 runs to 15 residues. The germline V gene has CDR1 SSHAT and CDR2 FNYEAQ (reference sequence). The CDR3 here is CASSLTPQDRETQYF. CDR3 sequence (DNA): TGTGCTAGCAGCTTAACCCCCCAGGATCGGGAGACCCAGTACTTC.

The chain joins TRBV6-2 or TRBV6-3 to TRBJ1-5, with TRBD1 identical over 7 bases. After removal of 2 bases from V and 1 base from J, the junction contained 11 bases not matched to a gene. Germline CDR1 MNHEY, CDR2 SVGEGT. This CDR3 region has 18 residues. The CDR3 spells CASSYEGAASISNQPQHF. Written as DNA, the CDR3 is TGTGCCAGCAGTTACGAGGGGGCGGCTTCCATAAGCAATCAGCCCCAGCATTTT.

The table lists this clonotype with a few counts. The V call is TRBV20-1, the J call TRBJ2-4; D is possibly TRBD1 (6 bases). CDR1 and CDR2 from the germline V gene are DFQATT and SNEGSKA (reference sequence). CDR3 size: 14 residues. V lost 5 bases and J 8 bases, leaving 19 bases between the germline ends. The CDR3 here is CSAPNHREEDIQYF. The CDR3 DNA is TGCAGTGCTCCCAACCACAGGGAAGAGGACATTCAGTACTTC.